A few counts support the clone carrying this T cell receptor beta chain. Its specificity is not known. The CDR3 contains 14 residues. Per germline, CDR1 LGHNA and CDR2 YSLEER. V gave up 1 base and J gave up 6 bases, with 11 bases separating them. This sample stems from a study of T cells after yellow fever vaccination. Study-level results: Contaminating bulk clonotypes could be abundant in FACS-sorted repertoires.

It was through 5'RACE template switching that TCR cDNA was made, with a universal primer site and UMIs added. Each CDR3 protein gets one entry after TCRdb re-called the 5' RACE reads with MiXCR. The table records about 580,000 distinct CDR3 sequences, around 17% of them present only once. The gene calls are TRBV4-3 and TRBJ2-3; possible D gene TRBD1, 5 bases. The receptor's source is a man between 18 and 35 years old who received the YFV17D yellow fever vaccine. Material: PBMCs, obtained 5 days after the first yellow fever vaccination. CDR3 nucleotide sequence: TGCGCCAGCAGCCAAGGAAACTCAGGGGATACGCAGTATTTT. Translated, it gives CASSQGNSGDTQYF.